This TCR beta chain stems from a study of T cell responses to AZD1222 COVID-19 vaccine. Whole-study results and caveats: Clonal diversity may have been underestimated in mostly white British donors. Researchers took repertoire samples only after the peak T cell response had come. Just a handful of AZD1222 recipients tested seropositive at baseline.

With V trimmed by 0 bases and J by 4 bases, 9 bases remained unmatched. CDR1 and CDR2 (germline): MNHEY, SVGEGT. The CDR3 length is 17 residues. Generated by immunoSEQ multiplex PCR, the TCRdb table keeps only in-frame clones and is missing some. The repertoire has under 200,000 clones, roughly 90% of them found once; the top ten carry roughly 5%. This clone has a count of ten or more. Its antigen is unidentified. Sequences were derived from peripheral blood, sampled on day 0 of AZD1222 vaccination. The clonotype was recovered from an adult in good health. V is TRBV6-2 or TRBV6-3 and J is TRBJ2-1; 7 nucleotides agree with TRBD2. CDR3 sequence reads: CASSYSPSSGIYNEQFF. The CDR3 DNA reads as TGTGCCAGCAGTTACTCGCCGTCTAGCGGCATTTACAATGAGCAGTTCTTC.